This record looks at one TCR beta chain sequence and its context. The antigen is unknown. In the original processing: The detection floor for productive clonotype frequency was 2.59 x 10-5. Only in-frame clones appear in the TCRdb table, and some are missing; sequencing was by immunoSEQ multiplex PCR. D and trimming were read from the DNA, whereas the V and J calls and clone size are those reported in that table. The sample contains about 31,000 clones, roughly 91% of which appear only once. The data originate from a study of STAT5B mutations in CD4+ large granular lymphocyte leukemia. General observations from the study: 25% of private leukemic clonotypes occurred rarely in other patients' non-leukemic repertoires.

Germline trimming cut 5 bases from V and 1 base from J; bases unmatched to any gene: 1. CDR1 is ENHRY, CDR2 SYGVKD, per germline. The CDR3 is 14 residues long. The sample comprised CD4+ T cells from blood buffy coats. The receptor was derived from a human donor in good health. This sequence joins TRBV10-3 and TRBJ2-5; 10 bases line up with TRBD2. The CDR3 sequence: CAISRTSGQETQYF. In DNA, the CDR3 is TGTGCCATCAGTAGGACTAGCGGCCAAGAGACCCAGTACTTC.